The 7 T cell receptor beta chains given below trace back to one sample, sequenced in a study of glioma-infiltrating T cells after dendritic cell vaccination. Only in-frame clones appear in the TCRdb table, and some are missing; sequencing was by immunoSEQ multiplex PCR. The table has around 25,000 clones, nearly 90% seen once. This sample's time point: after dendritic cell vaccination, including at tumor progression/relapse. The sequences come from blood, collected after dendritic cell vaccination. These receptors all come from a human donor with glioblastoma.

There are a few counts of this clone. The DNA of the CDR3 is TGCAGCGCTTGCGGGGGAGGGGACGAGCAGTACTTC. Protein sequence: CSACGGGDEQYF. The chain recombines TRBV29-1 with TRBJ2-7; TRBD2 matches 7 bases. CDR3 length equals 12 residues. J was trimmed by 5 bases and V by 7 bases; bases with no gene match: 8. Germline V gene sequence: CDR1 SQVTM, CDR2 ANQGSEA.

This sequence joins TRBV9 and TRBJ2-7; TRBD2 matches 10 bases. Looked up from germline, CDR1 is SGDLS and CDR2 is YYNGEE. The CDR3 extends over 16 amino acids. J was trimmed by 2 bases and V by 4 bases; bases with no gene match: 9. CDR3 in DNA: TGTGCCAGCAGCAGAGTTCCGGGACTAGCGACCTACGAGCAGTACTTC. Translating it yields CASSRVPGLATYEQYF.

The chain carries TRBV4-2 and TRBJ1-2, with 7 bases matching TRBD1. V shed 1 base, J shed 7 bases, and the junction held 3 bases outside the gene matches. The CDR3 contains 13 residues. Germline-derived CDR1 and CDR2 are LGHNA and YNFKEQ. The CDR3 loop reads CASSQGDSRGYTF. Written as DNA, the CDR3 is TGTGCCAGCAGCCAAGGGGACAGTCGTGGCTACACCTTC.

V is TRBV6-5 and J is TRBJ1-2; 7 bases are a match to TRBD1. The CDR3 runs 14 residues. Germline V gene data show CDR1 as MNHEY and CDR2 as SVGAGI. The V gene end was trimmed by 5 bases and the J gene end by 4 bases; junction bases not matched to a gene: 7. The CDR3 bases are TGTGCCAGCAGTGACAGGGTCGGGCTCTATGGCTACACCTTC. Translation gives CASSDRVGLYGYTF.

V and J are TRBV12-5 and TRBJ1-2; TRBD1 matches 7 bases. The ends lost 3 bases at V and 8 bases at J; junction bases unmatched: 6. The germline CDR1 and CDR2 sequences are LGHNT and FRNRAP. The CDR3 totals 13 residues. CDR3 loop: CASGLGQAGGYTF. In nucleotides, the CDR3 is TGTGCTAGTGGTTTAGGACAGGCGGGCGGCTACACCTTC.

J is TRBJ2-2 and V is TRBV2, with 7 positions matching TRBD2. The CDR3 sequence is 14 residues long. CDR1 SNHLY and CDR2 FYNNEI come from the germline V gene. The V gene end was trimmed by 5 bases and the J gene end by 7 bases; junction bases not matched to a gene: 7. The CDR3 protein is CASSSGLVVGELFF. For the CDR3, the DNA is TGTGCCAGCAGTTCCGGACTAGTTGTCGGGGAGCTGTTTTTT.

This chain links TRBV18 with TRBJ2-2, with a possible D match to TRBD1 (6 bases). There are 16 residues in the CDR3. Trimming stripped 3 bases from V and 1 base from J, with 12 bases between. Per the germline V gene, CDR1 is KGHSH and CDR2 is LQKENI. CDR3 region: CASSPGSQGNTGELFF. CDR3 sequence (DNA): TGTGCCAGCTCACCGGGCTCACAGGGGAACACCGGGGAGCTGTTTTTT.